Below, 10 T cell receptor beta chains from the same sample are listed, as sequenced in a study of T-cell memory formation after mild COVID-19. TCRdb re-called the 5' RACE reads through MiXCR, storing one row per CDR3 protein. The repertoire holds nearly 350,000 distinct CDR3 sequences, with approximately 12% as singletons. Sequenced input: PBMCs or a T cell subset sorted from them (not recorded which). Receptor source: a man between 18 and 35 years old who had mild COVID-19 (a few samples of this study predate the infection). Cell type and time point are not known.

This clonotype was seen a handful of times. For the CDR3, the DNA is TGTGCCAGCAGCGTAGGGACAGGGGAACAAGAGACCCAGTACTTC. Translating it yields CASSVGTGEQETQYF. This chain connects TRBV9 to TRBJ2-5; 9 bases are a match to TRBD1. This CDR3 is 15 amino acids long. V gave up 0 bases and J gave up 2 bases; unmatched junction bases: 2. CDR1 and CDR2 from the germline V gene are SGDLS and YYNGEE.

This clonotype was counted many times. The chain couples TRBV20-1 to TRBJ2-1; weak D call: TRBD2 (5 bases). Germline V gene lookup returns CDR1 DFQATT and CDR2 SNEGSKA (reference sequence). This CDR3 contains 15 residues. V was shortened by 0 bases and J by 0 bases, with 9 bases between the two germline ends. CDR3 loop: CSARDVGSSYNEQFF. In DNA, the CDR3 is TGCAGTGCTAGAGATGTGGGGAGCTCCTACAATGAGCAGTTCTTC.

DNA of the CDR3: TGTGCTAGTGGTTCGCAGTCCGGATCTTATTCACCCCTCCACTTT. This gives the protein CASGSQSGSYSPLHF. The chain combines TRBV12-5 with TRBJ1-6; no clear D. Trimming stripped 4 bases from V and 8 bases from J, with 15 bases between. In germline, CDR1 is LGHNT, CDR2 FRNRAP. The CDR3 runs to 15 residues.

This clonotype was seen more than once but under ten times. The DNA for the CDR3 is TGCAGTGCTAGCCGACTAAGCTCTGGAAACACCATATATTTT. Translating gives CSASRLSSGNTIYF. This sequence joins TRBV20-1 and TRBJ1-3; D not resolved. The V gene lost 3 bases and the J gene lost 0 bases, with 9 bases spanning the gap. The CDR3 length is 14 residues. Germline CDR1 is DFQATT and CDR2 is SNEGSKA (reference sequence).

The V gene is TRBV5-1, the J gene TRBJ2-3, with 8 bases that match TRBD2. Per the germline V gene, CDR1 is SGHRS and CDR2 is YFSETQ. J gave up 6 bases and V 1 base, and 7 bases lay outside the gene matches. This CDR3 is built from 15 residues. In nucleotides, the CDR3 is TGCGCCAGCAGCTTGTACCTAGCGGGTGGGGATACGCAGTATTTT. The encoded protein is CASSLYLAGGDTQYF.

This clonotype was counted a few times. The chain carries TRBV15 and TRBJ2-7, with D possibly being TRBD1 or TRBD2 (6 bases each). Deletions cut 1 base from V and 6 bases from J, with 7 bases between. The CDR3 is 12 amino acids. From germline, CDR1 is LNHNV and CDR2 YYDKDF (reference sequence). The CDR3 loop is CATSRGGAEQYV. The CDR3 coding sequence is TGTGCCACCAGCAGAGGGGGGGCCGAGCAGTACGTC.

This clonotype was recorded at least ten times. The chain joins TRBV3-1 to TRBJ2-3, with unresolved D. The CDR3 covers 15 residues. The V end was cut by 0 bases, the J end by 0 bases, with 7 bases between. Germline V CDR1 and CDR2: LGHDT, YNNKEL (reference sequence). CDR3 residues: CASSQESASTDTQYF. In DNA, the CDR3 is TGTGCCAGCAGCCAAGAGTCGGCTAGCACAGATACGCAGTATTTT.

This clonotype has only one observation. The J gene is TRBJ2-4, the V gene TRBV12-3 or TRBV12-4, with 8 positions matching TRBD1. The V segment lost 6 bases and the J segment 5 bases; nucleotides outside the gene matches: 9. The CDR3 contains 15 residues. CDR3 loop: CASRPTGVGQNIQYF. DNA for the CDR3: TGTGCCAGCAGGCCGACAGGGGTGGGGCAAAACATTCAGTACTTC.

This clonotype was counted between two and nine times. V and J are TRBV6-5 and TRBJ1-3; D is ambiguous. The ends were cut back, 7 bases at V and 3 bases at J, with 10 bases in the middle. This CDR3 is built from 13 residues. From germline, CDR1 is MNHEY and CDR2 SVGAGI. The CDR3 DNA is TGTGCCAGCATTGACGGACTTGGAAACACCATATATTTT. This sequence encodes CASIDGLGNTIYF.

The sample holds a few counts of this clonotype. CDR3 sequence (DNA): TGCGCCAGCAGCCAAACGTCGGACAGGGCAAATTCACCCCTCCACTTT. This codes for CASSQTSDRANSPLHF. The chain links TRBV4-3 to TRBJ1-6; TRBD1 matches 8 bases. V was pared by 2 bases and J by 7 bases, with 7 bases of the junction left unmatched. The germline V gene encodes CDR1 LGHNA and CDR2 YSLEER. The CDR3 loop spans 16 amino acids.